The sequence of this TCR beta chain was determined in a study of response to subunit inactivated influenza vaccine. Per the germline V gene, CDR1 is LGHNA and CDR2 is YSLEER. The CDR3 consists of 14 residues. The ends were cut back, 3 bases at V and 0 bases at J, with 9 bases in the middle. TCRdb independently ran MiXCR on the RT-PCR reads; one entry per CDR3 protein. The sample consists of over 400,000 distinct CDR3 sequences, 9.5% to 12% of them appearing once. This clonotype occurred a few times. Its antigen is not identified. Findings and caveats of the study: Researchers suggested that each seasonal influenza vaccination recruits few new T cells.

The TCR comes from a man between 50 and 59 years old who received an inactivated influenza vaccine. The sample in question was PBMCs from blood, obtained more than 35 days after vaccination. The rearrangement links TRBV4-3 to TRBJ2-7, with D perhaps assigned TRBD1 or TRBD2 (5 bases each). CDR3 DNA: TGCGCCAGCAGCCAGGGGGTCTACTCCTACGAGCAGTACTTC. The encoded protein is CASSQGVYSYEQYF.